This is a list of T cell receptor beta chains from one sample in a study of T cell responses to AZD1222 COVID-19 vaccine. The table came from immunoSEQ multiplex PCR; TCRdb's copy has only in-frame clones and leaves some out. The sample includes 250,000 to 300,000 clones, roughly 93% of them seen just once. The material sequenced was peripheral blood, taken 28 days after the second AZD1222 dose. These receptors all stem from an adult who received the AZD1222 COVID-19 vaccine. Each CDR3 is given with its conserved first and last residue. The D gene is left open where the match is weak. For some rows the clone size is stated as once, few or many, or as a class when expanded; others skip it.

d_call,clone_size,j_call,cdr3_length,v_call,cdr3_aa,cdr3_nt
TRBD1,.,TRBJ1-2,14,TRBV6-5,CASSPGQEHNGYTF,TGTGCCAGCAGCCCAGGACAGGAACATAATGGCTACACCTTC
TRBD1,.,TRBJ1-2,14,TRBV2,CASSVAHRGDGYTF,TGTGCCAGCAGTGTGGCGCACAGGGGTGATGGCTACACCTTC
.,.,TRBJ1-2,13,TRBV7-6,CASSLGNNYGYTF,TGTGCCAGCAGCTTAGGAAACAACTATGGCTACACCTTC
.,.,TRBJ1-1,11,TRBV20-1,CSARRNTEAFF,TGCAGTGCCCGCAGGAACACTGAAGCTTTCTTT
.,.,TRBJ2-7,15,TRBV11-2,CASNKPRGVVYEQYF,TGTGCCAGCAACAAACCACGGGGAGTCGTCTACGAGCAGTACTTC
.,.,TRBJ1-5,17,TRBV18,CASSQSPPWYSNQPQHF,TGTGCCAGCTCACAGAGCCCCCCGTGGTATAGCAATCAGCCCCAGCATTTT
.,.,TRBJ1-6,12,TRBV2,CASSTHGSPLHF,TGTGCCAGCAGTACTCACGGTTCACCCCTCCACTTT
.,.,TRBJ2-5,13,TRBV12-3/TRBV12-4,CASSLRGRETQYF,TGTGCCAGCAGTTTAAGAGGGAGGGAGACCCAGTACTTC
.,.,TRBJ1-2,13,TRBV12-2,CASRLERGYGYTF,TGTGCAAGTCGCTTAGAGAGGGGCTATGGCTACACCTTC
TRBD1,once,TRBJ2-1,14,TRBV14,CASSRDRGYNEQFF,TGTGCCAGCAGCCGGGACAGGGGGTACAATGAGCAGTTCTTC
TRBD2,.,TRBJ2-3,16,TRBV28,CASSPVRTSSTDTQYF,TGTGCCAGCAGTCCCGTGAGGACTAGCAGCACAGATACGCAGTATTTT
TRBD2,.,TRBJ2-2,16,TRBV10-3,CAISGVAGVGTGELFF,TGTGCCATCAGTGGGGTAGCGGGAGTAGGAACCGGGGAGCTGTTTTTT
.,.,TRBJ2-1,13,TRBV5-6,CASSTAPNNEQFF,TGTGCCAGCAGCACTGCACCGAACAATGAGCAGTTCTTC
.,.,TRBJ2-7,15,TRBV13,CASSSPPRPFGEQYF,TGTGCCAGCAGCTCACCCCCCCGGCCTTTCGGTGAGCAGTACTTC
TRBD1,.,TRBJ1-1,18,TRBV9,CASSPSLWGDRGVTEAFF,TGTGCCAGCAGCCCCTCACTTTGGGGGGACAGGGGAGTCACTGAAGCTTTCTTT
.,.,TRBJ2-2,13,TRBV10-3,CAISGGNTGELFF,TGTGCCATCAGTGGGGGGAACACCGGGGAGCTGTTTTTT
.,.,TRBJ1-5,13,TRBV28,CASSLSPNQPQHF,TGTGCCAGCAGTTTATCCCCTAATCAGCCCCAGCATTTT
.,.,TRBJ2-7,15,TRBV10-3,CAISGGQSVHYEQYF,TGTGCCATCAGTGGGGGACAATCAGTCCACTACGAGCAGTACTTC
.,.,TRBJ2-2,19,TRBV14,CASSQDRSPGRLNTGELFF,TGTGCCAGCAGCCAAGATCGATCCCCGGGACGGCTGAACACCGGGGAGCTGTTTTTT
.,few,TRBJ1-5,13,TRBV9,CASSVAGNQPQHF,TGTGCCAGCAGCGTAGCTGGGAATCAGCCCCAGCATTTT
.,.,TRBJ2-4,14,TRBV5-4,CASSLEGGLNIQYF,TGTGCCAGCAGCTTGGAGGGGGGGCTCAACATTCAGTACTTC
TRBD2,once,TRBJ2-1,16,TRBV11-2,CASSFGTSGSYNEQFF,TGTGCCAGCAGCTTTGGGACTAGCGGGAGCTACAATGAGCAGTTCTTC
TRBD1,.,TRBJ1-2,14,TRBV2,CASSDRGQGYGYTF,TGTGCCAGCAGTGACAGGGGGCAGGGCTATGGCTACACCTTC
.,.,TRBJ2-7,13,TRBV29-1,CSVQSPQTYEQYF,TGCAGCGTACAGAGTCCGCAAACTTACGAGCAGTACTTC
.,.,TRBJ2-6,14,TRBV3-1/TRBV3-2,CASSLRSGANVLTF,TGTGCCAGCAGCCTAAGATCTGGGGCCAACGTCCTGACTTTC
.,.,TRBJ2-7,16,TRBV18,CASSPQRPNPSYEQYF,TGTGCCAGCTCACCACAGAGACCGAACCCGTCTTACGAGCAGTACTTC
TRBD2,.,TRBJ2-2,17,TRBV9,CASSVAALAGYTGELFF,TGTGCCAGCAGCGTAGCTGCACTAGCGGGGTACACCGGGGAGCTGTTTTTT
.,.,TRBJ1-1,16,TRBV4-1,CASSSTASLMNTEAFF,TGCGCCAGCAGCTCAACCGCGAGTCTCATGAACACTGAAGCTTTCTTT
.,.,TRBJ2-3,13,TRBV29-1,CSVERGNTDTQYF,TGCAGCGTTGAAAGGGGGAACACAGATACGCAGTATTTT
.,.,TRBJ2-7,12,TRBV3-1/TRBV3-2,CASSPDSGEQYF,TGTGCCAGCAGCCCGGACAGCGGCGAGCAGTACTTC
.,once,TRBJ2-2,14,TRBV7-9,CASSLNQGTGELFF,TGTGCCAGCAGCTTAAACCAGGGCACCGGGGAGCTGTTTTTT
.,.,TRBJ1-1,15,TRBV28,CASSLPRGGAKEAFF,TGTGCCAGCAGTTTACCCCGGGGAGGCGCGAAGGAAGCTTTCTTT
.,.,TRBJ1-2,12,TRBV2,CASSRDIYGYTF,TGTGCCAGCAGCCGGGACATCTATGGCTACACCTTC
TRBD1,.,TRBJ1-1,12,TRBV24-1,CATAGGNTEAFF,TGTGCCACCGCAGGGGGGAACACTGAAGCTTTCTTT
.,.,TRBJ1-4,15,TRBV6-2/TRBV6-3,CASSSLRGGDEKLFF,TGTGCCAGCAGTTCCTTGAGAGGCGGGGACGAAAAACTGTTTTTT
.,.,TRBJ1-2,11,TRBV12-3/TRBV12-4,CASSLGYGYTF,TGTGCCAGCAGTTTAGGGTATGGCTACACCTTC
.,.,TRBJ1-2,10,TRBV20-1,CSAGNYGYTF,TGCAGTGCGGGGAACTATGGCTACACCTTC